Sequencing of this T cell receptor (beta chain) was carried out in a study of regulatory T cells in long-lasting Graves disease. Study context: Over 5 years on antithyroid drugs plus positive TSH receptor antibodies marked Graves' disease as persistent. Study-level findings and limits: Segments TRBV28, TRBJ1-2 and TRBJ2-5 showed preferential usage in persistent disease.

Germline V gives CDR1 MNHEY, CDR2 SMNVEV (reference sequence). CDR3 size: 14 residues. Trimming removed 5 bases at V and 2 bases at J, with 12 bases between. Arm-PCR of CDR3 regions and iRepertoire HTBI primers were used to build TCR beta libraries. TCRdb independently ran MiXCR on the multiplex PCR reads; one entry per CDR3 protein. The sample has about 290,000 distinct CDR3 sequences, roughly a fifth seen once. This clonotype was found a few times. Its matching antigen is unknown. The time point here: persistent/refractory GD, antithyroid drugs over 5 years with positive TRAb. Generation of the TCR library employed RNA extracted from PBMCs.

The clonotype originates from a female donor with Graves disease. The chain combines TRBV27 with TRBJ1-1; the D gene is possibly TRBD1 (6 bases). Sequences were derived from peripheral blood mononuclear cells (PBMCs), sampled when the disease was refractory, from a patient treated with antithyroid drugs. The DNA of the CDR3 is TGTGCCAGCAGTGCGGGACACACCAACACTGAAGCTTTCTTT. This gives the protein CASSAGHTNTEAFF.